The 13 T cell receptor beta chains below were found in one sample sequenced in a study of blood T cell repertoires in COVID-19. The repertoire was sequenced with immunoSEQ multiplex PCR; TCRdb's copy has only in-frame clones and lacks some. The sample records around 190,000 clones, approximately 87% being singletons. Sequenced material: peripheral blood. These receptors originate from a man in his 70s with active or convalescent COVID-19.

The chain uses TRBV12-3 or TRBV12-4 and TRBJ1-2; D uncertain. V was pared by 7 bases and J by 2 bases, with 11 bases between. There are 13 residues in the CDR3. This CDR3 is CASNIRGNYGYTF. CDR3 in DNA: TGTGCCAGCAACATTCGGGGAAACTATGGCTACACCTTC.

The chain has TRBV7-2 and TRBJ2-5; 7 bases align to TRBD1. Trimming cost V 4 bases and J 2 bases; bases outside gene matches: 4. The CDR3 extends over 14 amino acids. Germline CDR1 is SGHTA and CDR2 is FQGNSA. CDR3 in DNA: TGTGCCAGCAGCTCGGGACAGCCTCAAGAGACCCAGTACTTC. Translation gives CASSSGQPQETQYF.

J is TRBJ1-5 and V is TRBV15; D perhaps matches TRBD1 (6 bases). This CDR3 has 14 amino acids. The germline V and J ends were trimmed by 3 bases and 7 bases, with 13 bases remaining between them. Germline V CDR1 and CDR2: LNHNV, YYDKDF (reference sequence). Here the CDR3 reads CATSRQGIPQPQHF. The DNA of the CDR3 is TGTGCCACCAGCAGGCAGGGGATCCCCCAGCCCCAGCATTTT.

The chain employs TRBV5-1 and TRBJ2-5, with D possibly matching TRBD2 (6 bases). This CDR3 is 14 amino acids long. Trimming shortened V by 4 bases and J by 2 bases, and 12 bases separated the two germline ends. Germline lookup yields CDR1 SGHRS and CDR2 YFSETQ. The CDR3 region has the DNA TGCGCCAGCAGCAACGGGGGTGTGCAAGAGACCCAGTACTTC. This gives the protein CASSNGGVQETQYF.

In its sample, this clone was seen a few times. The CDR3 nucleotides read TGTGCCAGTAGTGGGGGGGTCGGCTCCTACAATGAGCAGTTCTTC. This translates into CASSGGVGSYNEQFF. The chain uses TRBV19 and TRBJ2-1, with TRBD2 identical over 7 bases. This CDR3 comprises 15 residues. Germline-derived CDR1 and CDR2 are LNHDA and SQIVND (reference sequence). Trimming at V came to 5 bases and at J to 0 bases, leaving 4 bases not matched to a gene. Filled out from reference TRBV19 and TRBJ2-1, the complete variable domain reads DGGITQSPKYLFRKEGQNVTLSCEQNLNHDAMYWYRQDPGQGLRLIYYSQIVNDFQKGDIAEGYSVSREKKESFPLTVTSAQKNPTAFYLCASSGGVGSYNEQFFGPGTRLTVL.

For the CDR3, the DNA is TGTGCCAGCAGCCCCAGCGGGGGGAATACGCAGTATTTT. This codes for CASSPSGGNTQYF. The chain has TRBV14 and TRBJ2-3; the match to TRBD2 covers 9 bases. This CDR3 spans 13 amino acids. V shed 4 bases, J shed 7 bases, and the junction held 3 bases outside the gene matches. The germline CDR1 and CDR2 sequences are SGHDN and FVKESK. Full variable domain (outside the CDR3, taken from reference TRBV14 and TRBJ2-3): EAGVTQFPSHSVIEKGQTVTLRCDPISGHDNLYWYRRVMGKEIKFLLHFVKESKQDESGMPNNRFLAERTGGTYSTLKVQPAELEDSGVYFCASSPSGGNTQYFGPGTRLTVL.

This clone has only a few counts. This chain connects TRBV19 to TRBJ1-4; D call uncertain. Germline CDR1 is LNHDA and CDR2 is SQIVND (reference sequence). The length of the CDR3 is 13 residues. Trimming pared 9 bases from V and 7 bases from J, leaving 15 bases between. The chain's CDR3 is CASTMRGGEKLFF. Here the CDR3 DNA reads TGTGCCAGCACAATGCGGGGTGGTGAAAAACTGTTTTTT.

The genes are TRBV4-3 and TRBJ2-2; D might be TRBD1 (7 bases). Germline loops: CDR1 LGHNA, CDR2 YSLEER. The CDR3 is 18 amino acids. V lost 0 bases and J lost 5, with 19 bases in between. CDR3 DNA sequence: TGCGCCAGCAGCCAAGATCGGGACAGTGCCCGGGGGACCGGGGAGCTGTTTTTT. It is translated as CASSQDRDSARGTGELFF.

The V gene is TRBV11-2, the J gene TRBJ2-1; D unresolved. In germline, CDR1 is SGHAT, CDR2 FQNNGV. The CDR3 length is 12 residues. Trimming pared 4 bases from V and 5 bases from J, leaving 6 bases between. CDR3 coding DNA: TGTGCCAGCAGCTCTAACGACAATGAGCAGTTCTTC. Translation: CASSSNDNEQFF.

V gene TRBV7-2 combines with J gene TRBJ1-2, with a tentative D call TRBD1 (5 bases). The CDR3 is 13 amino acids. Per germline, CDR1 SGHTA and CDR2 FQGNSA. The V end was cut by 5 bases, the J end by 5 bases, with 12 bases between. This CDR3 is CASSQGGEYGYTF. In DNA form, the CDR3 reads TGTGCCAGCAGCCAGGGCGGTGAATATGGCTACACCTTC.

In its sample, this clone was seen once. The chain carries TRBV7-3 and TRBJ2-1; 8 nucleotides line up with TRBD2. J was trimmed by 3 bases and V by 4 bases; bases with no gene match: 11. CDR1 and CDR2 (germline): SGHTA, FQGTGA. This CDR3 has 17 residues. This CDR3 is CASSSTRSGGLYNEQFF. The DNA for the CDR3 is TGTGCCAGCAGCTCCACCCGATCGGGGGGGCTCTACAATGAGCAGTTCTTC.

This chain links TRBV5-4 with TRBJ1-1; TRBD1 agrees at 8 bases. The CDR3 is 16 amino acids. Trimming took 0 bases from V and 3 from J; bases not matched to a gene: 7. Per the germline V gene, CDR1 is SGHNT and CDR2 is YYREEE (reference sequence). CDR3 nucleotide sequence: TGTGCCAGCAGCTTGGCGTCAGGGGGCGCCGACACTGAAGCTTTCTTT. Its translation is CASSLASGGADTEAFF.

The CDR3 sequence: CASSLIGNQETQYF. CDR3 bases: TGTGCCAGCAGCTTAATCGGGAACCAAGAGACCCAGTACTTC. The chain has TRBV7-9 and TRBJ2-5; D is perhaps TRBD2 (5 bases). The CDR3 has 14 amino acids. Between the trimmed V and J ends, which lost 2 bases and 0 bases, there was a span of 7 bases. Germline CDR1 is SEHNR and CDR2 is FQNEAQ (reference sequence).